Shown below are 13 T cell receptor beta chains from a single sample sequenced in a study of blood T cell repertoires in COVID-19. The data were produced by immunoSEQ multiplex PCR, yet TCRdb's version contains in-frame clones alone and is incomplete. This sample carries some 320,000 clones, 85% of them seen once, and the ten largest clones take about 2%. Sequencing input: PBMCs or T cells enriched from blood (not recorded which). The receptor source for this set is a woman aged 25 to 39 who had been exposed to COVID-19.

With regard to this clone: This specimen includes other DNA sequences encoding the same CDR3. The chain joins TRBV28 to TRBJ1-2; 10 bases line up with TRBD1. V shed 6 bases, J shed 4 bases, and the junction held 5 bases outside the gene matches. The CDR3 is 14 residues long. Germline CDR1 and CDR2: MDHEN and SYDVKM. The CDR3: CASSLRTGGYGYTF. In DNA, the CDR3 is TGTGCCAGCAGCCTCCGGACAGGGGGCTATGGCTACACCTTC.

The V call is TRBV4-3, the J call TRBJ1-2; no definite D call. CDR3 length: 17 residues. Trimming took off 4 bases at V and 2 bases at J, with 20 bases between the two ends. Germline V gene sequence: CDR1 LGHNA, CDR2 YSLEER. DNA of the CDR3: TGCGCCAGCAGCCCAAAATCAATCGGAGCCCGAAACTATGGCTACACCTTC. Amino acids: CASSPKSIGARNYGYTF.

The V and J genes are TRBV19 and TRBJ2-2; D unresolved. Germline V CDR1 and CDR2: LNHDA, SQIVND (reference sequence). The CDR3 is 12 amino acids. V was pared by 4 bases and J by 6 bases, with 6 bases between. In DNA form, the CDR3 reads TGTGCCAGTAGTAATCTAGCCGGGGAGCTGTTTTTT. This gives the protein CASSNLAGELFF.

This clone was picked up a small number of times. This chain links TRBV2 with TRBJ2-1, with TRBD2 identical over 16 bases. The CDR3 sequence is 14 residues long. Germline-derived CDR1 and CDR2 are SNHLY and FYNNEI. J was trimmed by 12 bases and V by 6 bases; bases with no gene match: 5. The CDR3 nucleotides read TGTGCCAGCAGGGGGACTAGCGGGAGGGTAGGGCAGTTCTTC. Residues: CASRGTSGRVGQFF.

The CDR3 nucleotides read TGTGCCAGCAGCGCGACGGGGAGTAACACCATATATTTT. Its translation is CASSATGSNTIYF. The V gene is TRBV5-6, the J gene TRBJ1-3; D unclear. The CDR3 runs 13 residues. CDR1 SGHDT and CDR2 YYEEEE come from the germline V gene. Trimming removed 4 bases from V and 7 bases from J, with 12 bases in between. Full variable domain (remainder filled in from reference TRBV5-6 and TRBJ1-3): DAGVTQSPTHLIKTRGQQVTLRCSPKSGHDTVSWYQQALGQGPQFIFQYYEEEERQRGNFPDRFSGHQFPNYSSELNVNALLLGDSALYLCASSATGSNTIYFGEGSWLTVV.

This clone showed up just a few times. The chain employs TRBV4-1 and TRBJ2-1; TRBD1 agrees at 11 bases. The CDR3 has 17 amino acids. The germline CDR1 and CDR2 sequences are MGHRA and YSYEKL. J was trimmed by 6 bases and V by 1 base; bases with no gene match: 8. In DNA form, the CDR3 reads TGCGCCAGCAGCCAAGCAAATTTTGGGACAGGGGGCAATGAGCAGTTCTTC. Protein product: CASSQANFGTGGNEQFF.

This clone was detected only once. V usage is TRBV7-3 and J usage is TRBJ2-5; 9 bases map to TRBD2. Germline CDR1 SGHTA, CDR2 FQGTGA. V dropped 3 bases and J dropped 2; count of bases not matched to a gene: 7. The CDR3 length is 16 residues. As DNA, the CDR3 is TGTGCCAGCAGCTTGCATGGTAGCGGGGGTCAAGAGACCCAGTACTTC. Translated, it gives CASSLHGSGGQETQYF.

CDR3 loop: CASSLNIASSSGNTIYF. For the CDR3, the DNA is TGCGCCAGCAGCTTGAATATTGCGTCGTCCTCTGGAAACACCATATATTTT. The chain links TRBV4-3 to TRBJ1-3, with D hard to call. The V end lost 5 bases, the J end lost 0 bases, and 17 bases lay between the germline ends. Germline lookup yields CDR1 LGHNA and CDR2 YSLEER. CDR3 size: 17 residues.

This chain uses TRBV15 with TRBJ1-4; TRBD1 aligns across 8 bases. This CDR3 contains 14 residues. Germline CDR1 and CDR2: LNHNV and YYDKDF (reference sequence). Trimming cost V 6 bases and J 7 bases; bases outside gene matches: 7. The CDR3: CATSPGGAGEKLFF. Written as DNA, the CDR3 is TGTGCCACCAGTCCAGGGGGCGCGGGTGAAAAACTGTTTTTT.

V usage is TRBV24-1 and J usage is TRBJ2-1; TRBD2 matches at 11 bases. This CDR3 has 15 residues. V dropped 4 bases and J dropped 5; count of bases not matched to a gene: 3. CDR1 is KGHDR, CDR2 SFDVKD, per germline. The CDR3 sequence is CATSDLTSGNNEQFF. Written as DNA, the CDR3 is TGTGCCACCAGTGACCTGACTAGCGGGAACAATGAGCAGTTCTTC.

The CDR3 here is CAITGGGSGYTF. The CDR3 DNA sequence: TGTGCCATCACAGGGGGCGGGAGTGGCTACACCTTC. The genes are TRBV10-3 and TRBJ1-2, with TRBD1 matching over 8 bases. J was trimmed by 7 bases and V by 7 bases; bases with no gene match: 5. CDR1 and CDR2 from the germline V gene are ENHRY and SYGVKD. This CDR3 region has 12 residues.

J is TRBJ1-6 and V is TRBV7-8; unclear D gene. This CDR3 region has 15 residues. Germline-derived CDR1 and CDR2 are SGHVS and FQNEAQ. Trimming shortened V by 5 bases and J by 9 bases, and 17 bases separated the two germline ends. The CDR3 reads CASSLGSLRSSPLHF. Here the CDR3 DNA reads TGTGCCAGCAGCCTTGGCTCTTTAAGGAGTTCACCCCTCCACTTT.

The rearrangement links TRBV5-1 to TRBJ2-1, with TRBD1 identical over 8 bases. Germline V lookup: CDR1 SGHRS, CDR2 YFSETQ. Trimming at V came to 0 bases and at J to 9 bases, leaving 2 bases not matched to a gene. CDR3 size: 13 residues. CDR3 loop: CASSLDDRGEQFF. The CDR3 nucleotides are TGCGCCAGCAGCTTGGACGACAGGGGTGAGCAGTTCTTC.